The sequence of this TCR beta chain was determined in a study of beta chain features in type 1 diabetes. Study-level findings and limits: There were fewer insertions and more deletions at the VDJ junctions of type 1 diabetes patients. Moderate yet significant TCRB CDR3 shortening was seen in Type 1 diabetes patients in all four CD4+ subsets.

The V gene lost 1 base and the J gene lost 7 bases, with 13 bases spanning the gap. CDR1 is MDHEN and CDR2 is SYDVKM in the germline V gene. The CDR3 runs 15 residues. A single heparinised draw of 95 to 150 mL on average was taken per donor. The sequenced template was cDNA made from the entire isolated RNA. The average read count of naive, central memory and regulatory T cell samples was about 3.57 million. Libraries were prepared by immunoSEQ multiplex PCR; TCRdb keeps only in-frame clonotypes and omits some of them. Counted here are fewer than 650,000 clones, 15% occurring once; the ten biggest clones make up approximately 0.099%. This clone was recorded a few times. Its antigen is still unknown.

The origin of this receptor is a young man in good health. V usage is TRBV28 and J usage is TRBJ1-4; possibly TRBD1 for D (5 bases). Sequencing used naive CD4+ T cells from blood. The CDR3 loop reads CASSLSAGRGEKLFF. For the CDR3, the DNA is TGTGCCAGCAGTTTATCGGCAGGAAGGGGTGAAAAACTGTTTTTT.